Listed below are T cell receptor beta chains from one sample, sequenced in a study of blood T cell repertoires in COVID-19. Sequenced by immunoSEQ multiplex PCR; TCRdb stores in-frame clones only, minus some. The sample carries around 150,000 clones, around 81% recorded once. The sample taken for sequencing was peripheral blood. The receptors shown here come from a woman aged 55-75 years with acute or convalescent COVID-19. Both conserved end residues are part of each CDR3. Fields, in order: V gene, clone size, D gene, J gene, CDR3 DNA, CDR3 protein. D genes are given only for firm matches. Some rows have no size entry. The others give once, few or many, or a class for an expanded clone.

V gene: TRBV5-1; clone size: -; D gene: -; J gene: TRBJ2-1; CDR3 DNA: TGCGCCAGCAGCTTGGTAGGGAGCTCCTACAATGAGCAGTTCTTC; CDR3 protein: CASSLVGSSYNEQFF
V gene: TRBV29-1; clone size: -; D gene: TRBD1; J gene: TRBJ1-2; CDR3 DNA: TGCAGCGTTGGGACAGGGAATAACTATGGCTACACCTTC; CDR3 protein: CSVGTGNNYGYTF
V gene: TRBV27; clone size: once; D gene: -; J gene: TRBJ2-7; CDR3 DNA: TGTGCCAGCAGATCCCCGGGAGTTGCCTACGAGCAGTACTTC; CDR3 protein: CASRSPGVAYEQYF
V gene: TRBV19; clone size: few; D gene: TRBD1; J gene: TRBJ1-1; CDR3 DNA: TGTGCCAGTAGTATAGGGGACAGGGTGACTGAAGCTTTCTTT; CDR3 protein: CASSIGDRVTEAFF
V gene: TRBV4-2; clone size: -; D gene: -; J gene: TRBJ1-5; CDR3 DNA: TGTGCCAGCAGCCAAGATTGGAGAGGAAATCAGCCCCAGCATTTT; CDR3 protein: CASSQDWRGNQPQHF
V gene: TRBV6-5; clone size: -; D gene: -; J gene: TRBJ1-3; CDR3 DNA: TGTGCCAGCAGTTCCGACCGCGGGCGCTCTGGAAACACCATATATTTT; CDR3 protein: CASSSDRGRSGNTIYF
V gene: TRBV6-1; clone size: -; D gene: -; J gene: TRBJ1-1; CDR3 DNA: TGTGCCAGCAGTACAGGGACGAAGAACACTGAAGCTTTCTTT; CDR3 protein: CASSTGTKNTEAFF
V gene: TRBV2; clone size: -; D gene: TRBD1; J gene: TRBJ1-5; CDR3 DNA: TGTGCCAGCAGTCGGACAGGGAGCAATCAGCCCCAGCATTTT; CDR3 protein: CASSRTGSNQPQHF
V gene: TRBV11-3; clone size: once; D gene: -; J gene: TRBJ1-1; CDR3 DNA: TGTGCCAGCAGCCCCCGGGGGAGGCCCACTGAAGCTTTCTTT; CDR3 protein: CASSPRGRPTEAFF
V gene: TRBV3-1/TRBV3-2; clone size: few; D gene: -; J gene: TRBJ1-1; CDR3 DNA: TGTGCCAGCAGACAAAGCCTAGTGAAGAACACTGAAGCTTTCTTT; CDR3 protein: CASRQSLVKNTEAFF
V gene: TRBV18; clone size: -; D gene: -; J gene: TRBJ1-3; CDR3 DNA: TGTGCCAGCTCACAAAGTCTTAGCTCTGGAAACACCATATATTTT; CDR3 protein: CASSQSLSSGNTIYF
V gene: TRBV28; clone size: -; D gene: -; J gene: TRBJ2-1; CDR3 DNA: TGTGCCAGCAGGGTTGGACTCACGAGCTCCTACAATGAGCAGTTCTTC; CDR3 protein: CASRVGLTSSYNEQFF
V gene: TRBV9; clone size: -; D gene: -; J gene: TRBJ1-1; CDR3 DNA: TGTGCCAGCGGTACAGGGAGGGACACTGAAGCTTTCTTT; CDR3 protein: CASGTGRDTEAFF
V gene: TRBV11-3; clone size: -; D gene: -; J gene: TRBJ2-6; CDR3 DNA: TGTGCCAGCAGCTTAGGGGCAGGGTCAACTGGGGCCAACGTCCTGACTTTC; CDR3 protein: CASSLGAGSTGANVLTF
V gene: TRBV18; clone size: -; D gene: -; J gene: TRBJ1-2; CDR3 DNA: TGTGCCAGCTCACCAGGGCACCCAGATGGCTACACCTTC; CDR3 protein: CASSPGHPDGYTF
V gene: TRBV3-1/TRBV3-2; clone size: -; D gene: -; J gene: TRBJ1-1; CDR3 DNA: TGTGCCAGCAGCCAAGTTAGAGGCCGATCTGAAGCTTTCTTT; CDR3 protein: CASSQVRGRSEAFF
V gene: TRBV4-1; clone size: -; D gene: -; J gene: TRBJ2-7; CDR3 DNA: TGCGCCAGCAGCCAAGATGCCGCGGGGACGGCCTACGAGCAGTACTTC; CDR3 protein: CASSQDAAGTAYEQYF
V gene: TRBV19; clone size: -; D gene: -; J gene: TRBJ2-5; CDR3 DNA: TGTGCCAGTAGTAACCTTGGCAGGGACAAGGCCCAGTACTTC; CDR3 protein: CASSNLGRDKAQYF
V gene: TRBV2; clone size: -; D gene: -; J gene: TRBJ2-7; CDR3 DNA: TGTGCCAGCAGTGAGGCTAGGAACCTCTACGAGCAGTACTTC; CDR3 protein: CASSEARNLYEQYF
V gene: TRBV9; clone size: -; D gene: TRBD2; J gene: TRBJ2-3; CDR3 DNA: TGTGCCAGCAGCGTATCGGGCGGGAGCGCAGATACGCAGTATTTT; CDR3 protein: CASSVSGGSADTQYF
V gene: TRBV21-1; clone size: -; D gene: -; J gene: TRBJ2-7; CDR3 DNA: TGTGCCAGCAGCAAAGCGCGGCAGGGGCCCTACGAGCAGTACTTC; CDR3 protein: CASSKARQGPYEQYF
V gene: TRBV18; clone size: -; D gene: TRBD2; J gene: TRBJ2-7; CDR3 DNA: TGTGCCAGCTCACCCAGACTAGCGGGAGCGGGCGGGTACGAGCAGTACTTC; CDR3 protein: CASSPRLAGAGGYEQYF
V gene: TRBV11-2; clone size: -; D gene: TRBD2; J gene: TRBJ2-7; CDR3 DNA: TGTGCCAGCAGCTCGTTAGCGGGAGCTCCAGGGGAGCAGTACTTC; CDR3 protein: CASSSLAGAPGEQYF
V gene: TRBV6-5; clone size: -; D gene: -; J gene: TRBJ2-1; CDR3 DNA: TGTGCCAGCAGTTACTCCCGGCTAGCTACCCCCAATGAGCAGTTCTTC; CDR3 protein: CASSYSRLATPNEQFF
V gene: TRBV6-6; clone size: -; D gene: TRBD1; J gene: TRBJ2-1; CDR3 DNA: TGTGCCAGCAGCACCTACAGGGGGCAGACCTACAATGAGCAGTTCTTC; CDR3 protein: CASSTYRGQTYNEQFF
V gene: TRBV7-9; clone size: -; D gene: -; J gene: TRBJ1-1; CDR3 DNA: TGTGCCAGCACCATAGACCGGGTGAACACTGAAGCTTTCTTT; CDR3 protein: CASTIDRVNTEAFF
V gene: TRBV7-8; clone size: -; D gene: TRBD2; J gene: TRBJ2-1; CDR3 DNA: TGTGCCAGCAGCTTAATCGGGACTAGCGGGAGAGGACTATCCTACAATGAGCAGTTCTTC; CDR3 protein: CASSLIGTSGRGLSYNEQFF
V gene: TRBV28; clone size: once; D gene: -; J gene: TRBJ2-5; CDR3 DNA: TGTGCCAGCAGTTTATCAGGGGTTGGTCAAGAGACCCAGTACTTC; CDR3 protein: CASSLSGVGQETQYF
V gene: TRBV28; clone size: -; D gene: -; J gene: TRBJ2-6; CDR3 DNA: TGTGCCAGCAGTTTAGGTGGCAGATCCGGGGCCAACGTCCTGACTTTC; CDR3 protein: CASSLGGRSGANVLTF
V gene: TRBV28; clone size: -; D gene: TRBD1; J gene: TRBJ1-5; CDR3 DNA: TGTGCCAGCAGTTTAATCCCAGGGGGAAAGAATCAGCCCCAGCATTTT; CDR3 protein: CASSLIPGGKNQPQHF
V gene: TRBV27; clone size: -; D gene: TRBD2; J gene: TRBJ2-2; CDR3 DNA: TGTGCCAGCAGTCTAGCGGGAGTTGGGGCCGGGGAGCTGTTTTTT; CDR3 protein: CASSLAGVGAGELFF
V gene: TRBV4-3; clone size: -; D gene: -; J gene: TRBJ1-2; CDR3 DNA: TGCGCCAGCAGCCCCAACCCGACAGAAACCCACACCTTC; CDR3 protein: CASSPNPTETHTF
V gene: TRBV19; clone size: few; D gene: TRBD1; J gene: TRBJ2-2; CDR3 DNA: TGTGCCAGTAGTGAACAGGGGGCGCACACCGGGGAGCTGTTTTTT; CDR3 protein: CASSEQGAHTGELFF
V gene: TRBV5-5; clone size: -; D gene: TRBD2; J gene: TRBJ2-7; CDR3 DNA: TGTGCCAGCAGCGCATTAGCGGGAGGGTTACGAGGGGAGCAGTACTTC; CDR3 protein: CASSALAGGLRGEQYF
V gene: TRBV7-6; clone size: -; D gene: TRBD1; J gene: TRBJ1-4; CDR3 DNA: TGTGCCAGCAGCCTCTCGGGGGGACAGGTCGAAAAACTGTTTTTT; CDR3 protein: CASSLSGGQVEKLFF
V gene: TRBV5-6; clone size: once; D gene: TRBD1; J gene: TRBJ1-3; CDR3 DNA: TGTGCCAGCAGCTTGGAGTGGGACAGGGCAAACACCATATATTTT; CDR3 protein: CASSLEWDRANTIYF
V gene: TRBV2; clone size: -; D gene: TRBD2; J gene: TRBJ2-3; CDR3 DNA: TGTGCCGGGGGGACTACCCCAGATACGCAGTATTTT; CDR3 protein: CAGGTTPDTQYF